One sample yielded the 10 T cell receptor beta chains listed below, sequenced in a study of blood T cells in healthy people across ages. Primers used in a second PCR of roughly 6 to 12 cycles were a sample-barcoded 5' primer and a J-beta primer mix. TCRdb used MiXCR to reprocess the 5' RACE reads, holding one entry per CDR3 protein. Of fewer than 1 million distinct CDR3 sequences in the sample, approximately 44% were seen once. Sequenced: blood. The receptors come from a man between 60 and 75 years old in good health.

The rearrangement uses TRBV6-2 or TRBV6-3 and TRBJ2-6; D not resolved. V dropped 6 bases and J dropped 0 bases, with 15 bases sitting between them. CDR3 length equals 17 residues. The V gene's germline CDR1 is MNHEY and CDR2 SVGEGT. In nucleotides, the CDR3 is TGTGCCAGCAGACCCTTTCCAGGAAGCTCTGGGGCCAACGTCCTGACTTTC. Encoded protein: CASRPFPGSSGANVLTF.

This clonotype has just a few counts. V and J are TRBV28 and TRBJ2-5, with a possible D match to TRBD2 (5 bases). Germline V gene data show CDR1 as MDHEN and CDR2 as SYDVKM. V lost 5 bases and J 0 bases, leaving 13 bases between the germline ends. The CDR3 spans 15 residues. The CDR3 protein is CASSPGSGYQETQYF. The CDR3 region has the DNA TGTGCCAGCAGTCCTGGGTCGGGGTACCAAGAGACCCAGTACTTC. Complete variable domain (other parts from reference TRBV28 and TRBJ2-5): DVKVTQSSRYLVKRTGEKVFLECVQDMDHENMFWYRQDPGLGLRLIYFSYDVKMKEKGDIPEGYSVSREKKERFSLILESASTNQTSMYLCASSPGSGYQETQYFGPGTRLLVL.

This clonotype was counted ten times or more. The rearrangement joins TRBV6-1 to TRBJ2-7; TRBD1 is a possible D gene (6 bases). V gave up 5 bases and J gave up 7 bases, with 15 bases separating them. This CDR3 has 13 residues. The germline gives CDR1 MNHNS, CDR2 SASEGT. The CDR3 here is CASSTTGLREQYF. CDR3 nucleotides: TGTGCCAGCAGTACTACAGGGTTGCGGGAGCAGTACTTC.

The CDR3 DNA reads TGCAGTGCTGACCAGGGGTCGGGCTACACCTTC. Translation: CSADQGSGYTF. V and J are TRBV20-1 and TRBJ1-2, with a weak D call TRBD1 (6 bases). The CDR3 consists of 11 residues. Germline lookup yields CDR1 DFQATT and CDR2 SNEGSKA (reference sequence). V gave up 5 bases and J gave up 8 bases, with 12 bases separating them.

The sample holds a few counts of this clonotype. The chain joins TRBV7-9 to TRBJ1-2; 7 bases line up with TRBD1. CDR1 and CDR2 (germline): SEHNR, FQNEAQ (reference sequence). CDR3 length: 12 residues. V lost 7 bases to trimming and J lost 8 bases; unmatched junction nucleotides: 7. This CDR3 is CASTPDRVGYTF. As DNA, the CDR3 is TGTGCCAGCACCCCCGACAGGGTGGGCTACACCTTC.

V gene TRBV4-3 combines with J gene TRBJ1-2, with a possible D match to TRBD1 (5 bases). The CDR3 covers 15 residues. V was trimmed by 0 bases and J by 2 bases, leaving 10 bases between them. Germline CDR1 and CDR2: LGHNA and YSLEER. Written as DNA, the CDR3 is TGCGCCAGCAGCCAAGAGGGGACCGTCAACTATGGCTACACCTTC. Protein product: CASSQEGTVNYGYTF.

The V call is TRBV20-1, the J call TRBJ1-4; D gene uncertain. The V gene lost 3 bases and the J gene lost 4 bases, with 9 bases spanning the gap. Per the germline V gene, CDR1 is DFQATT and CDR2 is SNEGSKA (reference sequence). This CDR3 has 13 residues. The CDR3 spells CSASAAGNEKLFF. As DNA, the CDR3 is TGCAGTGCTAGCGCGGCCGGTAATGAAAAACTGTTTTTT.

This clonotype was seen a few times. As DNA, the CDR3 is TGCAGTGCTAACGCGGAAAGCCAAGAGACCCAGTACTTC. As protein: CSANAESQETQYF. The chain employs TRBV20-1 and TRBJ2-5, with D uncertain. The CDR3 is 13 amino acids. The V and J ends lost 4 bases and 1 base respectively, with 10 bases between them. Germline-derived CDR1 and CDR2 are DFQATT and SNEGSKA (reference sequence).

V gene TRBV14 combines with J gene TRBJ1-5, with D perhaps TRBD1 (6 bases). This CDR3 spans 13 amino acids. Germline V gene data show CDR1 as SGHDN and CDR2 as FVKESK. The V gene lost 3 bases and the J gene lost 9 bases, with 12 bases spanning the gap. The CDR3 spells CASSQALRGPQHF. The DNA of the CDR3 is TGTGCCAGCAGCCAGGCCCTCAGGGGGCCCCAGCATTTT. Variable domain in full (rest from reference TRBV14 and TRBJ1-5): EAGVTQFPSHSVIEKGQTVTLRCDPISGHDNLYWYRRVMGKEIKFLLHFVKESKQDESGMPNNRFLAERTGGTYSTLKVQPAELEDSGVYFCASSQALRGPQHFGDGTRLSIL.

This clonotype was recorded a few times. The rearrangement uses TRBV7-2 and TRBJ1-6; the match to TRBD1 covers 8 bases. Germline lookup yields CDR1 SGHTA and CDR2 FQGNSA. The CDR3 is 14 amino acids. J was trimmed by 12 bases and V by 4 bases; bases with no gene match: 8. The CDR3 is CASSYPGTGQPLHF. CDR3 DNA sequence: TGTGCCAGCAGCTACCCCGGGACAGGTCAACCCCTCCACTTT.